The entry below gives a single T cell receptor beta chain sequence along with its context. Its antigen has not been determined. No quality values exist for individual bases; no much larger clone is one base distant. These data originate in a study of T-cell memory formation after mild COVID-19 (dated by TCRdb to the early 2020s). Describing the broader study: TCR sequence clusters from the two donors were largely donor specific. Two young, previously healthy adult volunteers, one female and one male, were included in the cohort. T-cell clones expanding and contracting after mild COVID-19 in two donors were tracked by longitudinal TCRalpha and TCRbeta repertoire sequencing. Overall study results and their limits: SARS-CoV-2 specificity was not confirmed for the second-wave clones peaking on day 37. Contracting CD4+ clones were located mainly in the CM and EM memory subsets, whereas CD8+ clones were found to be enriched in EMRA. The study covered only a couple of mild cases, and larger cohorts including severe cases with pre-infection samples were considered necessary. Some responding clones were detected in pre-infection memory, suggesting pre-existing cross-reactive memory T cells joined the SARS-CoV-2 response. From day 15 to 85, contracting clones showed balanced CD4/CD8 phenotypes, whereas a second wave of clones that expanded from day 15 to 37 leaned towards CD4+.

Ficoll-Paque density gradient centrifugation was the method used to isolate PBMCs. The instrument given in TCRdb is Illumina NovaSeq 6000. cDNA libraries for TCRalpha and TCRbeta were prepared by 5'RACE using constant-segment primers, with sample barcodes and unique molecular identifiers added. Trizol reagent was used to extract RNA from every sample. Amplification of the libraries took two PCR steps, and the second step added a second sample barcode plus Illumina TruSeq adapters. Sequencing of the libraries was done on an Illumina NovaSeq, producing 2 x 150 bp paired-end reads. In the original analysis: With migec v1.2.7, reads were demultiplexed and then collapsed into UMI-guided consensus sequences. Using mixcr v2.1.11, UMI consensuses were aligned to TRA and TRB V and J templates and then assembled into clonotypes. Expanded or contracted clonotypes were those called significant by both edgeR and NoisET, with noise models trained on biological replicates. For edgeR calls, the thresholds were a false discovery rate-adjusted p below 0.01 and a log2 fold-change of 1. As an exploratory analysis of dynamics, max-normalized trajectories of the 1000 most abundant clonotypes were examined by PCA with hierarchical clustering. Each responding clone was given a CD4 or CD8 phenotype based on the CD4+ and CD8+ repertoires, which had been sequenced separately. TCRdb redid the processing of the public reads, applying fastp at Q25 and MiXCR, and retained in-frame beta chains. Identical CDR3 proteins give one entry, which carries the most common genes and DNA. The V and J calls and clone size come from TCRdb's table, not from the authors' own analysis. The sample includes roughly 510,000 distinct CDR3 sequences, with roughly 17% observed a single time. Of the sample, less than 10% is held by the ten largest clones.

The clonotype originates from an adult woman who had mild COVID-19 (a few samples of this study predate the infection). The sample titles of this study are shuffled in the database, so cell type and time point are left out; the donor was told from shared clones. Sample: PBMCs or a T cell subset sorted from them (not recorded which).

In nucleotide form, the sequence is TGTGCCAGCAGCTTAGATGGGGGGATCTCCTACAATGAGCAGTTCTTC. Protein translation: CASSLDGGISYNEQFF. The rearranged segments are TRBV7-2 and TRBJ2-1; TRBD2 is perhaps the D gene, given 6 matching bases. From the cysteine through the phenylalanine, the CDR3 covers 16 amino acids. Only the CDR3 DNA is retained, 48 bases long and in frame from the first base. V is cut by 1 base and J by 0 bases, and the space between the germline ends is 10 bases. Based on the germline V gene, the CDR1 and CDR2 sequences are SGHTA and FQGNSA.